This paragraph reports one TCR beta chain. Antigen: not known. This record comes from a study of cytomegalovirus exposure and HLA in healthy donors. Study-wide background: In a later analysis, it was reported that the approximately 110 validation repertoires had been produced on the same platform as the 700 or so repertoires belonging to the first cohort.

Libraries were prepared by immunoSEQ multiplex PCR; TCRdb keeps only in-frame clonotypes and omits some of them. The data hold approximately 130,000 clones, with 70% to 90% observed a single time. Study results and limitations: The listing of 150 or so TCR beta chains classed them as cytomegalovirus-associated.

Germline loops: CDR1 SGHTA, CDR2 FQGNSA. Trimming removed 7 bases from V and 2 bases from J, with 16 bases in between. The CDR3 has 15 amino acids. Specimen: PBMCs. The sequence came from a young woman in good health and CMV-seronegative. The chain is built from TRBV7-2 and TRBJ2-3; tentatively, D is TRBD1 (7 bases). In nucleotides, the CDR3 is TGTGCCAGCACCGAGGGGGCGGGGACCACAGATACGCAGTATTTT. Its translation is CASTEGAGTTDTQYF.